Sequencing of this T cell receptor beta chain was carried out in a study of identifying expanded T cells in peripheral blood. CDR1 and CDR2 (germline): SNHLY, FYNNEI. V lost 3 bases and J lost 6, with 14 bases in between. The CDR3 runs 14 residues. During the collection period, no donor immune events like infections were recorded. Study observations and caveats: Technical replicates showed around 1.2 changed clones; roughly two weeks roughly 15; four weeks 19.

Measured with immunoSEQ multiplex PCR; TCRdb has only the in-frame clones, and not every one. The sample lists over 45,000 clones, around 81% occurring once. Regarding this clone: Its antigen is not identified.

The rearrangement joins TRBV2 to TRBJ1-2; perhaps TRBD1 as D (5 bases). Input material: blood. The sequence was collected from a person between 18 and 70 years old in good health. The CDR3 is CASSDSQGLDGYTF. CDR3 sequence (DNA): TGTGCCAGCAGTGATTCCCAGGGACTGGATGGCTACACCTTC.